This TCR beta chain was obtained from a study of identical twins. TCRdb used MiXCR to reprocess the 5' RACE reads, holding one entry per CDR3 protein. The table has about 690,000 distinct CDR3 sequences, around 20% seen once. This clonotype was seen only a few times. The CDR3 is made up of 14 amino acids. V shed 0 bases and J shed 4 bases, with 10 bases lying between them. Germline assignment: CDR1 DFQATT and CDR2 SNEGSKA (reference sequence). The same sample was also studied in work on T cells expressing NK-cell markers.

This TCR was recovered from a woman between 18 and 29 years old in good health. Sequenced: PBMCs. The chain is built from TRBV20-1 and TRBJ1-3; perhaps TRBD1 as D (5 bases). CDR3 region: CSAREGRAGNTIYF. The CDR3, as DNA: TGCAGTGCTAGAGAGGGCAGGGCCGGAAACACCATATATTTT.